A single sample gave rise to the 27 T cell receptor beta chains below, sequenced in a study of CD8 T cells in Susac syndrome. Random hexamers were used to reverse transcribe an amount of roughly 0.5 to 1 ug RNA. TCRdb recomputed calls from the immunoSEQ multiplex PCR reads with MiXCR, one row per CDR3 protein. The sample consists of around 190,000 distinct CDR3 sequences, approximately 94% of them appearing once. Sequences were obtained from CD4+ T cells from PBMCs. These receptors were taken from a human donor with Susac syndrome.

The V call is TRBV15, the J call TRBJ1-5; a weak D match, TRBD1 (6 bases). Trimming removed 5 bases at V and 7 bases at J, with 18 bases between. The CDR3 has 15 residues. Looked up from germline, CDR1 is LNHNV and CDR2 is YYDKDF (reference sequence). The CDR3 DNA reads TGTGCCACCAGCCGGGGATCCAGGGGAATCCAGCCCCAGCATTTT. This sequence encodes CATSRGSRGIQPQHF. The whole variable domain, remainder taken from reference TRBV15 and TRBJ1-5, is DAMVIQNPRYQVTQFGKPVTLSCSQTLNHNVMYWYQQKSSQAPKLLFHYYDKDFNNEADTPDNFQSRRPNTSFCFLDIRSPGLGDTAMYLCATSRGSRGIQPQHFGDGTRLSIL.

This chain uses TRBV5-1 with TRBJ1-2, with TRBD1 identical over 9 bases. Germline CDR1 reads SGHRS; CDR2 reads YFSETQ. This CDR3 has 16 amino acids. Trimming removed 4 bases from V and 4 bases from J; junction bases left unmatched: 11. CDR3 sequence reads: CASSRGPTGGGYGYTF. In DNA form, the CDR3 reads TGCGCCAGCAGCCGGGGGCCGACAGGGGGTGGCTATGGCTACACCTTC. The variable domain in full, with the rest retrieved from reference TRBV5-1 and TRBJ1-2, is KAGVTQTPRYLIKTRGQQVTLSCSPISGHRSVSWYQQTPGQGLQFLFEYFSETQRNKGNFPGRFSGRQFSNSRSEMNVSTLELGDSALYLCASSRGPTGGGYGYTFGSGTRLTVV.

This sequence joins TRBV20-1 and TRBJ2-5; TRBD2 might be the D (7 bases). V was clipped by 0 bases and J by 5 bases, with 19 bases between them. CDR1 is DFQATT, CDR2 SNEGSKA, per germline (reference sequence). This CDR3 spans 16 amino acids. The CDR3 here is CSARDPRRGGMETQYF. Here the CDR3 DNA reads TGCAGTGCTAGAGACCCAAGACGCGGGGGCATGGAGACCCAGTACTTC.

The J gene is TRBJ1-5, the V gene TRBV3-1; D gene ambiguous. In germline, CDR1 is LGHDT, CDR2 YNNKEL (reference sequence). V was clipped by 0 bases and J by 3 bases, with 12 bases between them. The CDR3 runs to 16 residues. The CDR3 here is CASSQDGGPNNQPQHF. The CDR3 nucleotides read TGTGCCAGCAGCCAAGATGGAGGGCCAAACAATCAGCCCCAGCATTTT.

In this sample, this clonotype turned up a few times. The chain couples TRBV6-1 to TRBJ2-3, with TRBD1 as a possible D gene (7 bases). Germline V gives CDR1 MNHNS, CDR2 SASEGT. CDR3 length equals 18 residues. Trimming left V 5 bases short and J 4 bases short, with 25 bases between. The CDR3: CASSQPRGAPVPADTQYF. The CDR3 DNA is TGTGCCAGCAGTCAACCCAGGGGGGCCCCCGTACCGGCAGATACGCAGTATTTT.

This rearrangement joins TRBV12-3 or TRBV12-4 to TRBJ1-2, with D unclear. The CDR3 has 13 amino acids. V lost 6 bases and J lost 0, with 8 bases in between. The DNA for the CDR3 is TGTGCCAGCAGCCCCTCCGCTAACTATGGCTACACCTTC. Amino acid sequence: CASSPSANYGYTF.

The rearrangement joins TRBV20-1 to TRBJ2-4, with D tentatively TRBD2 (6 bases). The CDR3 loop spans 12 amino acids. Trimming took 3 bases from V and 8 from J, leaving 11 bases between them. In germline, CDR1 is DFQATT, CDR2 SNEGSKA (reference sequence). The CDR3 DNA reads as TGCAGTGCTAGTGGGGAGGTAGACATTCAGTACTTC. Protein product: CSASGEVDIQYF.

This chain connects TRBV5-1 to TRBJ2-6, with 10 nucleotides matching TRBD1. CDR3 size: 19 residues. J lost 4 bases, V lost 2 bases, and 12 bases had no gene match. CDR1 is SGHRS, CDR2 YFSETQ, per germline. The CDR3 here is CASSLPSDRGPRGANVLTF. Written as DNA, the CDR3 is TGCGCCAGCAGCTTACCATCCGACAGGGGGCCAAGAGGGGCCAACGTCCTGACTTTC.

V is TRBV30 and J is TRBJ1-2; TRBD1 is a possible D gene (6 bases). Trimming removed 4 bases from V and 5 bases from J, with 17 bases in between. Germline loops: CDR1 GTSNPN, CDR2 SVGIG (reference sequence). This CDR3 is 14 amino acids long. Here the CDR3 reads CAWTGGGIGYGYTF. The CDR3 DNA reads as TGTGCCTGGACCGGAGGGGGGATTGGTTATGGCTACACCTTC.

The chain employs TRBV19 and TRBJ2-1, with 9 bases fitting TRBD2. Germline loops: CDR1 LNHDA, CDR2 SQIVND (reference sequence). The J segment lost 5 bases and the V segment lost 6 bases, leaving 8 bases of the junction unmatched. The CDR3 spans 15 residues. CDR3 region: CASSPGAGGHNEQFF. DNA for the CDR3: TGTGCCAGTAGCCCTGGTGCGGGGGGGCACAATGAGCAGTTCTTC.

This chain connects TRBV6-1 to TRBJ2-1; 11 bases line up with TRBD1. This CDR3 contains 16 residues. Germline V lookup: CDR1 MNHNS, CDR2 SASEGT. The junction had 12 bases not matched to a gene; V was cut back by 5 bases and J by 9 bases. The CDR3 sequence: CASSKGSGQGAGEQFF. CDR3 coding DNA: TGTGCCAGCAGTAAGGGATCCGGACAGGGGGCGGGTGAGCAGTTCTTC.

The chain couples TRBV18 to TRBJ2-7; no clear D gene. The CDR3 loop spans 12 amino acids. Germline values: CDR1 KGHSH, CDR2 LQKENI. The V end lost 4 bases, the J end lost 6 bases, and 10 bases lay between the germline ends. The CDR3, as DNA: TGTGCCAGCTCACGGACCGACGGCGAGCAGTACTTC. Amino acid sequence: CASSRTDGEQYF. Filled out from reference TRBV18 and TRBJ2-7, the complete variable domain reads NAGVMQNPRHLVRRRGQEARLRCSPMKGHSHVYWYRQLPEEGLKFMVYLQKENIIDESGMPKERFSAEFPKEGPSILRIQQVVRGDSAAYFCASSRTDGEQYFGPGTRLTVT.

This chain connects TRBV5-4 to TRBJ2-3, with D maybe TRBD2 (6 bases). The CDR3 covers 15 residues. The germline V gene has CDR1 SGHNT and CDR2 YYREEE (reference sequence). Trimming cost V 2 bases and J 2 bases, with 12 bases left between them. CDR3 DNA sequence: TGTGCCAGCAGCTTTGTCCCGGGACTCACAGATACGCAGTATTTT. It specifies CASSFVPGLTDTQYF.

The chain couples TRBV27 to TRBJ1-1; D is unresolved. Germline V gene lookup returns CDR1 MNHEY and CDR2 SMNVEV (reference sequence). With 5 bases removed from V and 3 bases from J, the gap between germline ends came to 7 bases. The CDR3 has 12 amino acids. The CDR3 DNA reads TGTGCCAGCAGTAAGGCGGACACTGAAGCTTTCTTT. Amino acids: CASSKADTEAFF.

V gene TRBV20-1 combines with J gene TRBJ2-5; no firm D call. V shed 3 bases and J shed 5 bases, with 7 bases lying between them. In germline, CDR1 is DFQATT, CDR2 SNEGSKA (reference sequence). CDR3 length: 11 residues. CDR3 coding DNA: TGCAGTGCTAGGGTAGCCGAGACCCAGTACTTC. This codes for CSARVAETQYF.

The CDR3 DNA is TGCAGTGCTAGAGATACACTAGCGGGGTCCTACGAGCAGTACTTC. This encodes CSARDTLAGSYEQYF. The V call is TRBV20-1, the J call TRBJ2-7; TRBD2 matches 10 bases. This CDR3 is built from 15 residues. V trimming: 0 bases; J trimming: 1 base; junction bases outside the gene matches: 3. The germline gives CDR1 DFQATT, CDR2 SNEGSKA (reference sequence).

V is TRBV30 and J is TRBJ2-5, with 8 positions matching TRBD1. With V trimmed by 1 base and J by 5 bases, 6 bases remained unmatched. The germline CDR1 and CDR2 sequences are GTSNPN and SVGIG (reference sequence). The CDR3 consists of 14 residues. The CDR3 DNA sequence: TGTGCCTGGAGTGGGACAGGGAGAGGGGAGACCCAGTACTTC. Its translation is CAWSGTGRGETQYF. Variable domain in full (rest from reference TRBV30 and TRBJ2-5): SQTIHQWPATLVQPVGSPLSLECTVEGTSNPNLYWYRQAAGRGLQLLFYSVGIGQISSEVPQNLSASRPQDRQFILSSKKLLLSDSGFYLCAWSGTGRGETQYFGPGTRLLVL.

The chain couples TRBV20-1 to TRBJ1-5; D unresolved. Deletions cut 2 bases from V and 9 bases from J, with 8 bases between. Germline V gives CDR1 DFQATT, CDR2 SNEGSKA (reference sequence). The CDR3 has 11 amino acids. The CDR3 region is CSARSSGPQHF. CDR3 coding DNA: TGCAGTGCTAGATCATCGGGGCCCCAGCATTTT.

CDR3 coding DNA: TGCGCCAGCAGCGAGGGCAAGGGCAATCAGCCCCAGCATTTT. It translates to CASSEGKGNQPQHF. The chain has TRBV5-1 and TRBJ1-5; D gene ambiguous. CDR3 size: 14 residues. CDR1 SGHRS and CDR2 YFSETQ come from the germline V gene. Trimming took off 4 bases at V and 2 bases at J, with 10 bases between the two ends.

To note about this clonotype: An end of the junction differs from the germline gene, which may be a read error. The chain employs TRBV7-7 and TRBJ2-3, with D perhaps matching TRBD2 (6 bases). The CDR3 spans 17 residues. Germline CDR1 and CDR2: SSHAT and FNYEAQ (reference sequence). The CDR3 sequence is CASSLASPSDRTDTQYF. For the CDR3, the DNA is TGTGCTAGCAGCTTAGCGAGTCCTAGCGATAGGACAGATACGCAGTATTTT.

This chain joins TRBV2 and TRBJ1-2, with D unclear. The CDR3 runs to 14 residues. Germline V gene lookup returns CDR1 SNHLY and CDR2 FYNNEI. Trimming took 2 bases from V and 10 from J, leaving 17 bases between them. CDR3 loop: CASSEWHPRTTYTF. The CDR3, as DNA: TGTGCCAGCAGTGAATGGCACCCGAGGACCACCTACACCTTC. Combining the CDR3 with reference TRBV2 and TRBJ1-2 gives the whole variable domain EPEVTQTPSHQVTQMGQEVILRCVPISNHLYFYWYRQILGQKVEFLVSFYNNEISEKSEIFDDQFSVERPDGSNFTLKIRSTKLEDSAMYFCASSEWHPRTTYTFGSGTRLTVV.

This clonotype came up once. The chain uses TRBV27 and TRBJ1-4; D unclear. The V gene's germline CDR1 is MNHEY and CDR2 SMNVEV (reference sequence). The V and J ends lost 10 bases and 0 bases respectively, with 15 bases between them. CDR3 length equals 15 residues. The CDR3 nucleotides read TGTGCCACCAATCAGGAGGGAACAACTAATGAAAAACTGTTTTTT. Amino acid sequence: CATNQEGTTNEKLFF.

V usage is TRBV20-1 and J usage is TRBJ2-5; 9 nucleotides agree with TRBD2. After removal of 4 bases from V and 5 bases from J, the junction contained 5 bases not matched to a gene. Germline-derived CDR1 and CDR2 are DFQATT and SNEGSKA (reference sequence). The CDR3 has 13 amino acids. The DNA of the CDR3 is TGCAGTGCTACCCCCGGGACTAGCGAGACCCAGTACTTC. Its protein is CSATPGTSETQYF.

This clonotype was seen once. This rearrangement joins TRBV15 to TRBJ1-4; D gene uncertain. Germline loops: CDR1 LNHNV, CDR2 YYDKDF (reference sequence). The ends were cut back, 1 base at V and 8 bases at J, with 14 bases in the middle. The CDR3 is made up of 15 amino acids. In DNA form, the CDR3 reads TGTGCCACCAGCAGAGCGATTAAAGCGCCGGAAAAACTGTTTTTT. Its translation: CATSRAIKAPEKLFF.

This chain connects TRBV9 to TRBJ2-6, with D perhaps matching TRBD1 (6 bases). Germline CDR1 and CDR2: SGDLS and YYNGEE. This CDR3 has 18 residues. V lost 0 bases and J 4 bases, leaving 17 bases between the germline ends. This chain's CDR3 is CASSVARGDIRGANVLTF. The CDR3 coding sequence is TGTGCCAGCAGCGTAGCCAGGGGAGATATTAGAGGGGCCAACGTCCTGACTTTC.

This clonotype was counted only a few times. V is TRBV2 and J is TRBJ1-1; a weak D match, TRBD1 (5 bases). Germline-derived CDR1 and CDR2 are SNHLY and FYNNEI. The CDR3 runs to 13 residues. Deletions cut 2 bases from V and 2 bases from J, with 6 bases between. CDR3 in DNA: TGTGCCAGCAGTGAAAGGGGTAACACTGAAGCTTTCTTT. Amino acid sequence: CASSERGNTEAFF.

The V call is TRBV27, the J call TRBJ2-3; 9 positions match TRBD2. Germline V CDR1 and CDR2: MNHEY, SMNVEV (reference sequence). The CDR3 contains 19 residues. J gave up 2 bases and V 0 bases, and 12 bases lay outside the gene matches. DNA of the CDR3: TGTGCCAGCAGTTTATCGGCGGCTAAGAGCGGGGGGTACACAGATACGCAGTATTTT. This translates into CASSLSAAKSGGYTDTQYF.